This T cell receptor beta chain emerged from a study of post-analysis software for immune sequencing data. Study-wide context: Several disease courses (relapsing-remitting, secondary progressive and progressive-relapsing) of multiple sclerosis were included. Notes on the study in general: Roughly five TRBV segments, including TRBV5-6, TRBV5-1 and TRBV20-1, were more frequent in patients than controls.

On this clonotype: The target antigen is unknown.

CDR1 is MNHEY and CDR2 is SVGAGI in the germline V gene. This CDR3 comprises 15 residues. V lost 6 bases and J lost 0, with 14 bases in between. Incorporated into the TCR beta cDNA libraries were unique molecular identifiers, which served to reduce PCR and sequencing biases. TCRdb ran MiXCR on the PCR reads and lists one entry per CDR3 protein. The sample shows about 820,000 distinct CDR3 sequences, roughly 50% of them seen only once. This chain connects TRBV6-5 to TRBJ1-1; tentative D call: TRBD1 (5 bases). The sequence came from a girl aged 10-17 years with multiple sclerosis. Sample: blood. In nucleotides, the CDR3 is TGTGCCAGCAGCCCTGACAGATTCATGAACACTGAAGCTTTCTTT. Translating gives CASSPDRFMNTEAFF.